Shown below are 32 T cell receptor beta chains from a single sample sequenced in a study of technical replicates of blood from four donors (dated by TCRdb to between 2016 and 2019). The library was made by the immunoSEQ multiplex PCR assay. Sourced from immuneACCESS, this table was stored by TCRdb with only in-frame sequences that have V and J called. A share of the clones is absent; for the studies checked, an unresolved V gene accounts for under half, and the remainder has no known explanation. The sample data list some 70,000 clones, and roughly 90% of these were observed just once. The ten largest make up roughly 4.7% of the sample. Material for sequencing was PBMCs. These receptors came from a human donor in good health. Some clones in this sample may be carry-over from other donors' samples.

In its sample, this clone was seen once. The chain carries TRBV6-1 and TRBJ1-2; D is uncertain. The length of the CDR3 is 15 residues. CDR1 and CDR2 (germline): MNHNS, SASEGT. Trimming stripped 0 bases from V and 8 bases from J, with 16 bases between. The CDR3 DNA reads TGTGCCAGCAGTGAAGCCTCGAGGGCCGGATGGGGCTACACCTTC. Its protein product is CASSEASRAGWGYTF.

V is TRBV19 and J is TRBJ2-7; the D gene is possibly TRBD2 (6 bases). The CDR3 runs 14 residues. The germline V gene encodes CDR1 LNHDA and CDR2 SQIVND (reference sequence). V gave up 6 bases and J gave up 3 bases, with 15 bases separating them. The DNA for the CDR3 is TGTGCCAGTAGCATGACCCGGGGAGGCTACGAGCAGTACTTC. It translates to CASSMTRGGYEQYF.

This chain links TRBV7-8 with TRBJ1-4, with 8 bases identical to TRBD1. V lost 2 bases, J lost 6 bases, and 8 bases stayed unmatched. The CDR3 consists of 16 residues. CDR1 and CDR2 (germline): SGHVS, FQNEAQ. The CDR3 DNA reads TGTGCCAGCAGCTTAATGGCGACAGGGGCTTATGAAAAACTGTTTTTT. Encoded protein: CASSLMATGAYEKLFF.

This rearrangement joins TRBV30 to TRBJ2-5; D not certain. Germline V gives CDR1 GTSNPN, CDR2 SVGIG (reference sequence). V was cut by 2 bases and J by 5 bases, with 9 bases left in between. The CDR3 totals 12 residues. In DNA form, the CDR3 reads TGTGCCTGGAGTTCAGGCCCGGAGACCCAGTACTTC. It specifies CAWSSGPETQYF.

In nucleotides, the CDR3 is TGTGCCAGCAGCTCCCAATGGTTGGCGGGAGGGGAGCTGTTTTTT. This translates into CASSSQWLAGGELFF. This rearrangement joins TRBV11-2 to TRBJ2-2, with a possible D match to TRBD2 (6 bases). V was cut by 4 bases and J by 8 bases, with 17 bases left in between. CDR3 size: 15 residues. Germline-derived CDR1 and CDR2 are SGHAT and FQNNGV.

The chain joins TRBV28 to TRBJ2-1; 13 bases fit TRBD2. Trimming removed 7 bases from V and 4 bases from J; junction bases left unmatched: 7. CDR1 MDHEN and CDR2 SYDVKM come from the germline V gene. CDR3 length: 16 residues. CDR3 sequence reads: CASTGAGLAGYNEQFF. In DNA form, the CDR3 reads TGTGCCAGCACGGGTGCGGGACTAGCGGGATACAATGAGCAGTTCTTC.

This sequence joins TRBV27 and TRBJ2-7, with D tentatively TRBD1 (6 bases). CDR3 length: 15 residues. Germline assignment: CDR1 MNHEY and CDR2 SMNVEV (reference sequence). Trimming cost V 6 bases and J 4 bases, with 19 bases left between them. The CDR3 loop reads CASSHSRDKYYEQYF. The CDR3 nucleotides are TGTGCCAGCAGCCACTCCCGGGACAAGTATTACGAGCAGTACTTC.

This chain joins TRBV27 and TRBJ2-7; D perhaps matches TRBD2 (5 bases). The CDR3 runs to 13 residues. CDR1 is MNHEY and CDR2 is SMNVEV in the germline V gene (reference sequence). Trimming shortened V by 3 bases and J by 7 bases, and 13 bases separated the two germline ends. CDR3 protein: CASSFERRGEQYF. The CDR3 DNA is TGTGCCAGCAGTTTCGAAAGGAGAGGGGAGCAGTACTTC.

The chain is built from TRBV30 and TRBJ1-4; D unresolved. V was pared by 0 bases and J by 5 bases, with 7 bases between. The CDR3 covers 13 residues. Germline assignment: CDR1 GTSNPN and CDR2 SVGIG (reference sequence). The CDR3 coding sequence is TGTGCCTGGAGTGTACCCGGGAATGAAAAACTGTTTTTT. This sequence encodes CAWSVPGNEKLFF. The complete variable domain, with remaining parts taken from reference TRBV30 and TRBJ1-4, reads SQTIHQWPATLVQPVGSPLSLECTVEGTSNPNLYWYRQAAGRGLQLLFYSVGIGQISSEVPQNLSASRPQDRQFILSSKKLLLSDSGFYLCAWSVPGNEKLFFGSGTQLSVL.

This CDR3 reads CASSLGFWGGDTQYF. CDR3 coding DNA: TGCGCCAGCAGCTTGGGTTTTTGGGGAGGAGATACGCAGTATTTT. The V and J genes are TRBV5-1 and TRBJ2-3, with D possibly matching TRBD2 (6 bases). CDR3 length: 15 amino acids. Between the trimmed V and J ends, which lost 0 bases and 5 bases, there was a span of 13 bases. Germline V lookup: CDR1 SGHRS, CDR2 YFSETQ.

This chain links TRBV7-2 with TRBJ2-7; TRBD2 matches at 10 bases. J was trimmed by 2 bases and V by 2 bases; bases with no gene match: 9. This CDR3 spans 17 amino acids. CDR1 is SGHTA and CDR2 is FQGNSA in the germline V gene. Here the CDR3 DNA reads TGTGCCAGCAGCTTATCCCCCGCAGCGGGAGGGGCCTACGAGCAGTACTTC. Translating it yields CASSLSPAAGGAYEQYF.

The chain has TRBV9 and TRBJ2-4, with 7 nucleotides matching TRBD2. Germline CDR1 SGDLS, CDR2 YYNGEE. This CDR3 has 15 residues. Trimming removed 4 bases from V and 7 bases from J; junction bases left unmatched: 11. The CDR3 protein is CASSPRWGEGNIQYF. CDR3 DNA sequence: TGTGCCAGCAGCCCAAGATGGGGGGAGGGGAACATTCAGTACTTC.

The V and J genes are TRBV5-1 and TRBJ2-1; the D gene is possibly TRBD2 (6 bases). V was trimmed by 4 bases and J by 5 bases, leaving 13 bases between them. CDR3 length equals 14 residues. Germline values: CDR1 SGHRS, CDR2 YFSETQ. As DNA, the CDR3 is TGCGCCAGCAGCAGAGGGACTTCAAACAATGAGCAGTTCTTC. Its protein product is CASSRGTSNNEQFF. The full variable domain, rest sourced from reference TRBV5-1 and TRBJ2-1, is KAGVTQTPRYLIKTRGQQVTLSCSPISGHRSVSWYQQTPGQGLQFLFEYFSETQRNKGNFPGRFSGRQFSNSRSEMNVSTLELGDSALYLCASSRGTSNNEQFFGPGTRLTVL.

This rearrangement joins TRBV2 to TRBJ2-3, with a tentative D call TRBD2 (5 bases). The CDR3 length is 13 residues. The germline V gene encodes CDR1 SNHLY and CDR2 FYNNEI. Trimming cost V 6 bases and J 1 base, with 8 bases left between them. CDR3 DNA: TGTGCCAGCAGCCGGGAACGCACAGATACGCAGTATTTT. It codes for CASSRERTDTQYF.

The count of this clone is one. The chain recombines TRBV5-6 with TRBJ1-3, with TRBD1 matching 7 bases. The CDR3 sequence is 16 residues long. Unmatched junction bases numbered 7, after V lost 3 bases and J lost 1 base. The germline V gene has CDR1 SGHDT and CDR2 YYEEEE. The CDR3 reads CASSWTDRASGNTIYF. The CDR3 DNA reads TGTGCCAGCAGCTGGACAGACAGGGCGTCTGGAAACACCATATATTTT.

The V and J genes are TRBV6-4 and TRBJ2-3; possible D gene TRBD2, 6 bases. CDR3 length equals 13 residues. V was trimmed by 3 bases and J by 3 bases, leaving 7 bases between them. Germline loops: CDR1 MRHNA, CDR2 SNTAGT. The CDR3 loop is CASSERGTDTQYF. The CDR3 DNA reads as TGTGCCAGCAGTGAGCGGGGAACAGATACGCAGTATTTT.

V and J are TRBV12-5 and TRBJ2-7; no firm D call. Trimming removed 5 bases at V and 1 base at J, with 9 bases between. Germline V gene data show CDR1 as LGHNT and CDR2 as FRNRAP. This CDR3 region has 13 residues. CDR3 amino acids: CASGHDSSYEQYF. The CDR3 DNA sequence: TGTGCTAGTGGTCATGACTCGTCCTACGAGCAGTACTTC.

V usage is TRBV12-5 and J usage is TRBJ1-2; D call uncertain. The CDR3 is made up of 13 amino acids. Per the germline V gene, CDR1 is LGHNT and CDR2 is FRNRAP. The V end lost 10 bases, the J end lost 5 bases, and 17 bases lay between the germline ends. The CDR3, as DNA: TGTGCTACCCCGTCGGGTCTGAGTTATGGCTACACCTTC. It translates to CATPSGLSYGYTF.

The CDR3 nucleotides read TGCAGCGCAAATAGCGGGGGGGCCGGCAATGAGCAGTTCTTC. Amino acids: CSANSGGAGNEQFF. This sequence joins TRBV29-1 and TRBJ2-1; 11 bases are shared with TRBD2. The CDR3 has 14 residues. CDR1 SQVTM and CDR2 ANQGSEA come from the germline V gene. J lost 6 bases, V lost 7 bases, and 8 bases had no gene match.

The gene calls are TRBV5-1 and TRBJ2-2; D call uncertain. The V and J ends lost 0 bases and 4 bases respectively, with 10 bases between them. This CDR3 is 15 amino acids long. The germline gives CDR1 SGHRS, CDR2 YFSETQ. The chain's CDR3 is CASSLDSRSTGELFF. The CDR3 nucleotides read TGCGCCAGCAGCTTGGATAGCCGATCCACCGGGGAGCTGTTTTTT.

The DNA of the CDR3 is TGTGCCAGCTCACCATCTTTAGGTGGGAGGGCCGCTGAGCAGTTCTTC. It codes for CASSPSLGGRAAEQFF. The rearrangement uses TRBV18 and TRBJ2-1; 7 nucleotides agree with TRBD2. CDR1 is KGHSH, CDR2 LQKENI, per germline. The CDR3 extends over 16 amino acids. The V gene end was trimmed by 2 bases and the J gene end by 9 bases; junction bases not matched to a gene: 13.

This chain links TRBV7-9 with TRBJ2-1; 7 bases are a match to TRBD1. V dropped 5 bases and J dropped 4; count of bases not matched to a gene: 8. Per the germline V gene, CDR1 is SEHNR and CDR2 is FQNEAQ (reference sequence). CDR3 length: 15 residues. CDR3 coding DNA: TGTGCCAGCAGCGACCGGGACAGTCCGTACAATGAGCAGTTCTTC. It encodes CASSDRDSPYNEQFF.

This clone was detected only once. This rearrangement joins TRBV27 to TRBJ2-4, with 9 bases lining up with TRBD1. The CDR3 extends over 15 amino acids. Germline trimming cut 6 bases from V and 11 bases from J; bases unmatched to any gene: 14. Germline lookup yields CDR1 MNHEY and CDR2 SMNVEV (reference sequence). Here the CDR3 reads CASSDNRDRVPFQYF. The CDR3 bases are TGTGCCAGCAGCGACAACCGGGACAGGGTACCTTTTCAGTACTTC.

The chain's CDR3 is CASTLGGGSYNSPLHF. Here the CDR3 DNA reads TGTGCCAGCACCCTTGGGGGAGGCTCCTATAATTCACCCCTCCACTTT. The chain couples TRBV7-9 to TRBJ1-6; possibly TRBD1 for D (5 bases). Trimming stripped 7 bases from V and 0 bases from J, with 13 bases between. Germline lookup yields CDR1 SEHNR and CDR2 FQNEAQ (reference sequence). This CDR3 spans 16 amino acids.

J is TRBJ2-1 and V is TRBV5-1; 9 bases map to TRBD2. CDR3 length: 16 amino acids. J was trimmed by 7 bases and V by 0 bases; bases with no gene match: 8. The germline V gene has CDR1 SGHRS and CDR2 YFSETQ. DNA for the CDR3: TGCGCCAGCAGCTTGGGCCTAGCGGGGCGAGGGAATGAGCAGTTCTTC. This codes for CASSLGLAGRGNEQFF.

This clone has just one count. The rearrangement links TRBV18 to TRBJ2-1; 9 nucleotides match TRBD2. Germline CDR1 reads KGHSH; CDR2 reads LQKENI. The CDR3 loop spans 15 amino acids. With V trimmed by 3 bases and J by 10 bases, 10 bases remained unmatched. The CDR3 DNA follows: TGTGCCAGCTCACCCCCCCGCGGGGGGGACAGCGAGCAGTTCTTC. It encodes CASSPPRGGDSEQFF.

The count of this clone is one. CDR3 sequence: CASSYSSDTGELFF. CDR3 nucleotide sequence: TGCGCCAGCAGCTATTCTAGCGACACCGGGGAGCTGTTTTTT. The genes are TRBV5-1 and TRBJ2-2, with D perhaps matching TRBD2 (6 bases). The germline CDR1 and CDR2 sequences are SGHRS and YFSETQ. Trimming stripped 3 bases from V and 3 bases from J, with 9 bases between. This CDR3 contains 14 residues.

This chain links TRBV5-1 with TRBJ1-4; 9 nucleotides line up with TRBD1. Germline V gene sequence: CDR1 SGHRS, CDR2 YFSETQ. The length of the CDR3 is 15 residues. J gave up 8 bases and V 4 bases, and 9 bases lay outside the gene matches. CDR3 DNA sequence: TGCGCCAGCAGCGCTTCACAGGGGGCGCGGGAAAAACTGTTTTTT. Amino acids: CASSASQGAREKLFF.

The chain combines TRBV12-5 with TRBJ1-2; D remains ambiguous. The V end lost 0 bases, the J end lost 14 bases, and 10 bases lay between the germline ends. CDR1 LGHNT and CDR2 FRNRAP come from the germline V gene. The CDR3 length is 11 residues. CDR3 sequence: CASGLVEAVTF. For the CDR3, the DNA is TGTGCTAGTGGTTTGGTTGAAGCGGTTACCTTC.

The chain couples TRBV6-6 to TRBJ1-4; D ambiguous. Trimming shortened V by 5 bases and J by 2 bases, and 15 bases separated the two germline ends. Germline V gene lookup returns CDR1 MNHNY and CDR2 SVGAGI (reference sequence). The CDR3 is 16 residues long. The CDR3, as DNA: TGTGCCAGCAGTGCGCCCCTTTATACGACTAATGAAAAACTGTTTTTT. Translation: CASSAPLYTTNEKLFF.

V gene TRBV2 combines with J gene TRBJ2-7; D perhaps matches TRBD2 (6 bases). Germline V gene lookup returns CDR1 SNHLY and CDR2 FYNNEI. The V and J ends lost 11 bases and 2 bases respectively, with 19 bases between them. This CDR3 region has 14 residues. The CDR3 spells CAAGLSDSAYEQYF. The CDR3 DNA sequence: TGTGCCGCGGGGTTAAGCGACTCAGCCTACGAGCAGTACTTC.

The rearrangement joins TRBV2 to TRBJ2-7, with 8 bases fitting TRBD2. CDR1 SNHLY and CDR2 FYNNEI come from the germline V gene. This CDR3 spans 13 amino acids. V was pared by 4 bases and J by 5 bases, with 4 bases of the junction left unmatched. The CDR3 nucleotides read TGTGCCAGCAGTGCCCAGCGGGGGCACGAGCAGTACTTC. Translating gives CASSAQRGHEQYF.